This T cell receptor (beta chain) was identified during a study of shared clonotypes between healthy human individuals. Sequenced by immunoSEQ multiplex PCR; TCRdb stores in-frame clones only, minus some. The sample has millions of clones; around 96% are singletons. Note on this clone: What it recognizes is unknown.

Selected positively for CCR7 and CD45RO-negative, naive CD8 cells excluded terminally differentiated effector memory CD45RA+ cells. Findings of the study overall: Estimated richness was generally greater in naive than memory subsets.

The CDR3 consists of 16 residues. J gave up 4 bases and V 4 bases, and 11 bases lay outside the gene matches. The germline gives CDR1 SGHRS, CDR2 YFSETQ. This TCR came from a man younger than 35 in good health. This rearrangement joins TRBV5-1 to TRBJ2-3, with 8 positions matching TRBD1. Sequenced sample: naive CD8+ T cells sorted from blood. The CDR3 loop reads CASSKSGGVGADTQYF. CDR3 DNA: TGCGCCAGCAGCAAATCAGGGGGCGTGGGCGCAGATACGCAGTATTTT.